The 15 T cell receptor beta chains below were found in one sample sequenced in a study of tumor-infiltrating lymphocytes in oesophageal squamous cell carcinoma. TCRdb reanalysed the PCR reads using MiXCR and keeps one entry per CDR3 protein. The sample yields roughly 16,000 distinct CDR3 sequences, around 40% seen once. Sequenced sample: blood. These receptors all come from a female donor with esophageal squamous cell carcinoma.

The chain uses TRBV7-9 and TRBJ2-5, with D perhaps matching TRBD1 (5 bases). This CDR3 is built from 14 residues. Trimming took off 2 bases at V and 2 bases at J, with 9 bases between the two ends. From germline, CDR1 is SEHNR and CDR2 FQNEAQ (reference sequence). The CDR3 DNA is TGTGCCAGCAGCTTACGGCAGGGACAAGAGACCCAGTACTTC. This translates into CASSLRQGQETQYF.

This chain joins TRBV27 and TRBJ1-2, with D tentatively TRBD1 (6 bases). V dropped 3 bases and J dropped 7 bases, with 18 bases sitting between them. Germline values: CDR1 MNHEY, CDR2 SMNVEV (reference sequence). This CDR3 has 15 amino acids. As DNA, the CDR3 is TGTGCCAGCAGTTTTCCGGGGGCGGGTGTGGGTGGCTACACCTTC. Translating gives CASSFPGAGVGGYTF.

This chain links TRBV7-6 with TRBJ1-1, with a possible D match to TRBD1 (6 bases). Trimming stripped 6 bases from V and 0 bases from J, with 14 bases between. This CDR3 has 15 residues. Germline CDR1 SGHVS, CDR2 FNYEAQ. CDR3 in amino acids: CASRDPGQMNTEAFF. The CDR3 region has the DNA TGTGCCAGCAGGGACCCGGGACAAATGAACACTGAAGCTTTCTTT.

The CDR3 nucleotides are TGTGCCAGCAGCAGGGGGGGAGGGGGGCAGTTCTTC. Its protein is CASSRGGGGQFF. The chain couples TRBV7-3 to TRBJ1-1; the D gene is possibly TRBD2 (7 bases). The J call could be wrong; TRBJ2-1 is a better fit for the DNA end. Germline V gene sequence: CDR1 SGHTA, CDR2 FQGTGA. The CDR3 sequence is 12 residues long.

This chain uses TRBV7-2 with TRBJ2-1; weak D call: TRBD1 (6 bases). The V gene's germline CDR1 is SGHTA and CDR2 FQGNSA. CDR3 length: 16 residues. Trimming removed 0 bases at V and 2 bases at J, with 11 bases between. The CDR3 DNA reads as TGTGCCAGCAGCTTAGCGGCAGGGGAGCCCTACAATGAGCAGTTCTTC. Its protein is CASSLAAGEPYNEQFF.

V is TRBV6-9 and J is TRBJ2-3; 9 bases map to TRBD2. V was pared by 6 bases and J by 5 bases, with 9 bases of the junction left unmatched. CDR1 and CDR2 (germline): MNHGY, SVAAGI. This CDR3 is 15 amino acids long. The CDR3 DNA is TGTGCCAGCAGGATCAGCGGGGGGCGGGTAGATACGCAGTATTTT. Encoded protein: CASRISGGRVDTQYF.

This clonotype was observed a handful of times. The chain employs TRBV7-4 and TRBJ2-1; 9 bases fit TRBD2. The J call is uncertain, as TRBJ2-7 better fits the DNA end. The CDR3 is 19 amino acids. Germline-derived CDR1 and CDR2 are SGHVT and SQSDAQ. CDR3 protein: CASSRHAVAGAGLHYEQYF. The CDR3 DNA is TGTGCCAGCAGCCGACATGCGGTAGCGGGGGCCGGTCTTCACTACGAGCAGTACTTC.

This sequence joins TRBV6-6 and TRBJ1-2, with D maybe TRBD1 (5 bases). The CDR3 is made up of 18 amino acids. Germline CDR1 reads MNHNY; CDR2 reads SVGAGI (reference sequence). V was trimmed by 0 bases and J by 6 bases, leaving 23 bases between them. CDR3 DNA sequence: TGTGCCAGCAGTTACTCGCTTTGGATCGGGGGAAAAGGAAATGGCTACACCTTC. Protein product: CASSYSLWIGGKGNGYTF.

This clonotype was seen a handful of times. The conserved closing phenylalanine or tryptophan is absent in this CDR3, likely reflecting a read error. Because the CDR3's place on the DNA is in doubt, the DNA is left out and the CDR3 is given as listed by TCRdb. The V and J genes are TRBV28 and TRBJ2-7; the D call of TRBD2 is as the table states it, not checked on the DNA. Germline-derived CDR1 and CDR2 are MDHEN and SYDVKM. With termini counted, the CDR3 has 16 amino acids. CDR3 protein: CASLEGTSNYGYTFGS.

The CDR3 DNA sequence: TGCGCCAGCAGCTTGACAGGGGGGAACGAGCAGTACTTC. This sequence encodes CASSLTGGNEQYF. This chain uses TRBV5-1 with TRBJ2-7; 8 bases agree with TRBD1. CDR3 length: 13 amino acids. The germline V gene has CDR1 SGHRS and CDR2 YFSETQ. Losses at the gene ends were 1 base for V and 5 bases for J; bases not matched to a gene: 2.

This clonotype was observed at least ten times. The genes are TRBV2 and TRBJ2-2; weak D call: TRBD2 (5 bases). Trimming pared 1 base from V and 8 bases from J, leaving 8 bases between. The CDR3 runs 13 residues. Germline lookup yields CDR1 SNHLY and CDR2 FYNNEI. The CDR3 protein is CASSEGRRGELFF. CDR3 nucleotide sequence: TGTGCCAGCAGTGAAGGGAGGAGGGGGGAGCTGTTTTTT.

In DNA, the CDR3 is TGTGCCAGCAGTTCCGATACCTGGGGAAGGAATGAGCAGTTCTTC. Its protein product is CASSSDTWGRNEQFF. The chain couples TRBV7-1 to TRBJ2-1; D unclear. TRBV7-1 is reported as an ORF; its role is uncertain. Trimming removed 6 bases from V and 7 bases from J, with 19 bases in between. The CDR3 length is 15 residues.

The sample holds a few counts of this clonotype. The V call is TRBV7-2, the J call TRBJ2-1; 11 nucleotides line up with TRBD2. The CDR3 length is 16 residues. J gave up 5 bases and V 5 bases, and 8 bases lay outside the gene matches. Per germline, CDR1 SGHTA and CDR2 FQGNSA. The CDR3 spells CASSLGFSGGDNEQFF. CDR3 coding DNA: TGTGCCAGCAGCCTAGGTTTTAGCGGGGGGGACAATGAGCAGTTCTTC.

V usage is TRBV7-8 and J usage is TRBJ2-3; D gene unclear. The end of the DNA aligns better with TRBJ2-5, so the J call may be wrong. Germline V gene sequence: CDR1 SGHVS, CDR2 FQNEAQ. The CDR3 sequence is 14 residues long. The chain's CDR3 is CASSLGWVRETQYF. The CDR3 region has the DNA TGTGCCAGCAGCTTAGGGTGGGTCAGGGAGACCCAGTACTTC.

This chain connects TRBV27 to TRBJ2-1; a weak D match, TRBD2 (5 bases). Per germline, CDR1 MNHEY and CDR2 SMNVEV (reference sequence). Between the trimmed V and J ends, which lost 5 bases and 6 bases, there was a span of 8 bases. The CDR3 covers 12 residues. DNA for the CDR3: TGTGCCAGCAGTGGGGAGAGCAATGAGCAGTTCTTC. This codes for CASSGESNEQFF.